The 22 T cell receptor beta chains presented below share a single source sample, sequenced in a study of T cell responses to AZD1222 COVID-19 vaccine. Clones were sequenced by immunoSEQ multiplex PCR, and TCRdb holds only the in-frame ones, with some missing. The sample has about 180,000 clones; 85% to 90% are singletons. This sample comprised peripheral blood, obtained 28 days after the second dose of the MenACWY control vaccine. The source is an adult who received the MenACWY meningococcal vaccine as a control.

The chain is built from TRBV5-1 and TRBJ2-1; tentative D call: TRBD2 (6 bases). Trimming took 7 bases from V and 9 from J, leaving 23 bases between them. Per germline, CDR1 SGHRS and CDR2 YFSETQ. The CDR3 runs 15 residues. The CDR3 loop is CASGETTGARGEQFF. The CDR3 DNA reads as TGCGCCAGCGGCGAAACGACGGGAGCCCGGGGTGAGCAGTTCTTC.

This chain links TRBV7-9 with TRBJ2-7, with D hard to call. The CDR3 has 11 amino acids. The V gene lost 1 base and the J gene lost 5 bases, with 3 bases spanning the gap. Germline-derived CDR1 and CDR2 are SEHNR and FQNEAQ (reference sequence). CDR3 nucleotide sequence: TGTGCCAGCAGCTTAGAAGACGAGCAGTACTTC. Translation: CASSLEDEQYF.

The J gene is TRBJ2-7, the V gene TRBV6-2 or TRBV6-3; 10 nucleotides align to TRBD1. The CDR3 consists of 16 residues. V shed 0 bases, J shed 2 bases, and the junction held 4 bases outside the gene matches. Per the germline V gene, CDR1 is MNHEY and CDR2 is SVGEGT. The CDR3 here is CASSYSRGQGTYEQYF. CDR3 DNA sequence: TGTGCCAGCAGTTACTCGCGGGGACAGGGGACCTACGAGCAGTACTTC.

This chain's CDR3 is CASSLDNGATEAFF. The DNA of the CDR3 is TGTGCCAGCAGCTTAGATAATGGGGCCACTGAAGCTTTCTTT. This chain uses TRBV11-2 with TRBJ1-1, with D perhaps TRBD1 (5 bases). Germline-derived CDR1 and CDR2 are SGHAT and FQNNGV. This CDR3 is 14 amino acids long. V lost 0 bases and J 4 bases, leaving 9 bases between the germline ends.

The V call is TRBV9, the J call TRBJ2-1, with 11 bases fitting TRBD2. The junction had 4 bases not matched to a gene; V was cut back by 2 bases and J by 6 bases. Germline-derived CDR1 and CDR2 are SGDLS and YYNGEE. This CDR3 spans 15 amino acids. CDR3 loop: CASSVGLAGLNEQFF. The CDR3 DNA follows: TGTGCCAGCAGCGTCGGACTAGCGGGTCTCAATGAGCAGTTCTTC.

The chain joins TRBV24-1 to TRBJ2-7; the D gene is possibly TRBD1 (5 bases). Trimming removed 9 bases at V and 0 bases at J, with 11 bases between. CDR3 size: 13 residues. The germline CDR1 and CDR2 sequences are KGHDR and SFDVKD. CDR3 loop: CATADSYSYEQYF. CDR3 in DNA: TGTGCCACCGCTGACAGTTACTCCTACGAGCAGTACTTC.

V and J are TRBV11-2 and TRBJ2-7; 7 nucleotides match TRBD1. CDR1 is SGHAT, CDR2 FQNNGV, per germline. With V trimmed by 0 bases and J by 3 bases, 5 bases remained unmatched. This CDR3 has 15 residues. For the CDR3, the DNA is TGTGCCAGCAGCTTAGACTGGGACAGCATCTACGAGCAGTACTTC. This codes for CASSLDWDSIYEQYF. Full variable domain (missing parts from reference TRBV11-2 and TRBJ2-7): EAGVAQSPRYKIIEKRQSVAFWCNPISGHATLYWYQQILGQGPKLLIQFQNNGVVDDSQLPKDRFSAERLKGVDSTLKIQPAKLEDSAVYLCASSLDWDSIYEQYFGPGTRLTVT.

The chain combines TRBV5-4 with TRBJ1-2; a weak D match, TRBD1 (6 bases). This CDR3 contains 15 residues. The germline V gene has CDR1 SGHNT and CDR2 YYREEE (reference sequence). Between the trimmed V and J ends, which lost 0 bases and 4 bases, there was a span of 13 bases. The CDR3 DNA sequence: TGTGCCAGCAGCTTGGATCCAGGGGAGACCTATGGCTACACCTTC. Translating gives CASSLDPGETYGYTF.

J is TRBJ2-7 and V is TRBV5-1, with TRBD1 matching 10 bases. CDR1 and CDR2 (germline): SGHRS, YFSETQ. V was pared by 4 bases and J by 4 bases, with 11 bases of the junction left unmatched. The CDR3 has 16 residues. CDR3 nucleotide sequence: TGCGCCAGCAGCGTATCGGGACAGGGGATAAGATACGAGCAGTACTTC. Translation: CASSVSGQGIRYEQYF.

A single count supports this clone. The chain is built from TRBV10-1 and TRBJ2-7; 7 nucleotides agree with TRBD1. V lost 2 bases and J lost 6; bases outside the gene matches: 7. Germline loops: CDR1 WNHNN, CDR2 SYGVQD (reference sequence). This CDR3 region has 14 residues. The CDR3 DNA reads as TGCGCCAGCAGTGAGCCGAGACAGGGCAGCGAGCAGTACTTC. It encodes CASSEPRQGSEQYF.

The J gene is TRBJ1-5, the V gene TRBV4-3; D gene unclear. CDR1 LGHNA and CDR2 YSLEER come from the germline V gene. V lost 2 bases, J lost 4 bases, and 9 bases lay in between. CDR3 length equals 14 residues. CDR3 residues: CASSQSRLNQPQHF. CDR3 in DNA: TGCGCCAGCAGCCAATCCCGCCTAAATCAGCCCCAGCATTTT.

This clone came up a few times. This chain connects TRBV5-4 to TRBJ2-6; possibly TRBD1 or TRBD2 for D (5 bases each). The V end was cut by 7 bases, the J end by 4 bases, with 9 bases between. From germline, CDR1 is SGHNT and CDR2 YYREEE (reference sequence). This CDR3 is 13 amino acids long. The CDR3 region is CASSGLGANVLTF. The CDR3 DNA follows: TGTGCCAGCTCGGGGCTGGGGGCCAACGTCCTGACTTTC. The variable domain in full, with the rest retrieved from reference TRBV5-4 and TRBJ2-6, is ETGVTQSPTHLIKTRGQQVTLRCSSQSGHNTVSWYQQALGQGPQFIFQYYREEENGRGNFPPRFSGLQFPNYSSELNVNALELDDSALYLCASSGLGANVLTFGAGSRLTVL.

In its sample, this clone was seen once. The rearrangement joins TRBV4-1 to TRBJ1-3; D call uncertain. Deletions cut 0 bases from V and 0 bases from J, with 12 bases between. This CDR3 is built from 17 residues. Germline loops: CDR1 MGHRA, CDR2 YSYEKL. The CDR3 spells CASSQDQVSPSGNTIYF. CDR3 in DNA: TGCGCCAGCAGCCAAGATCAAGTGTCACCCTCTGGAAACACCATATATTTT.

This chain uses TRBV5-4 with TRBJ1-1; D gene uncertain. This CDR3 comprises 14 residues. In germline, CDR1 is SGHNT, CDR2 YYREEE (reference sequence). V was clipped by 3 bases and J by 1 base, with 10 bases between them. The CDR3: CASSWDQQNTEAFF. CDR3 bases: TGTGCCAGCAGCTGGGATCAGCAGAACACTGAAGCTTTCTTT.

V is TRBV3-1 (or the pseudogene TRBV3-2) and J is TRBJ1-2, with 7 nucleotides matching TRBD1. Germline V gene sequence: CDR1 LGHDT, CDR2 YNNKEL (reference sequence). The CDR3 consists of 15 residues. V lost 4 bases, J lost 4 bases, and 9 bases stayed unmatched. The CDR3 sequence is CASSLTGTGGYGYTF. The CDR3 coding sequence is TGTGCCAGCAGCCTGACAGGGACGGGAGGCTATGGCTACACCTTC.

The V gene is TRBV28, the J gene TRBJ1-5; D perhaps matches TRBD1 (6 bases). The CDR3 covers 14 residues. Trimming left V 10 bases short and J 7 bases short, with 20 bases between. The germline V gene encodes CDR1 MDHEN and CDR2 SYDVKM. The CDR3 loop is CATQFEGVGQPQHF. CDR3 sequence (DNA): TGTGCCACCCAGTTTGAGGGGGTAGGGCAGCCCCAGCATTTT.

This sequence joins TRBV11-2 and TRBJ1-1; no definite D call. From germline, CDR1 is SGHAT and CDR2 FQNNGV. Deletions cut 1 base from V and 8 bases from J, with 8 bases between. The CDR3 loop spans 12 amino acids. The CDR3 coding sequence is TGTGCCAGCAGCTTAGGGTTAGGGGAAGCTTTCTTT. It translates to CASSLGLGEAFF.

The CDR3 nucleotides read TGTGCCATCCAACTCGGGACAGTTTATCGTGGCTACACCTTC. This encodes CAIQLGTVYRGYTF. The chain joins TRBV28 to TRBJ1-2; TRBD1 agrees at 7 bases. With V trimmed by 10 bases and J by 7 bases, 15 bases remained unmatched. CDR1 and CDR2 from the germline V gene are MDHEN and SYDVKM. This CDR3 is built from 14 residues.

This clone was seen just once. This rearrangement joins TRBV28 to TRBJ1-6; 9 bases map to TRBD1. CDR1 and CDR2 from the germline V gene are MDHEN and SYDVKM. This CDR3 is 15 amino acids long. The V segment lost 4 bases and the J segment 6 bases; nucleotides outside the gene matches: 4. The CDR3 DNA reads TGTGCCAGCAGTTCCGGGACAGGGAGTAATTCACCCCTCCACTTT. Protein: CASSSGTGSNSPLHF.

This clone was counted a single time. The genes are TRBV5-1 and TRBJ1-1; 11 bases are shared with TRBD1. The CDR3 sequence is 14 residues long. Germline CDR1 is SGHRS and CDR2 is YFSETQ. The J segment lost 4 bases and the V segment lost 3 bases, leaving 2 bases of the junction unmatched. DNA of the CDR3: TGCGCCAGCAGCTGGACAGGGGGCGCCACTGAAGCTTTCTTT. As protein: CASSWTGGATEAFF.

This clone appeared once. The rearrangement joins TRBV5-1 to TRBJ1-1; TRBD1 aligns across 12 bases. V lost 0 bases, J lost 5 bases, and 8 bases stayed unmatched. CDR1 and CDR2 (germline): SGHRS, YFSETQ. This CDR3 has 17 residues. The CDR3 DNA reads TGCGCCAGCAGCTTGGAGGGGACAGGGGGCTCGTGGACTGAAGCTTTCTTT. It encodes CASSLEGTGGSWTEAFF.

The rearrangement joins TRBV9 to TRBJ1-1; no definite D call. This CDR3 is built from 13 residues. Germline CDR1 is SGDLS and CDR2 is YYNGEE. The ends were cut back, 3 bases at V and 4 bases at J, with 10 bases in the middle. CDR3 in DNA: TGTGCCAGCAGCGAGGCTTGGGGCACTGAAGCTTTCTTT. This encodes CASSEAWGTEAFF.